The 32 T cell receptor beta chains given below trace back to one sample, sequenced in a study of T cells after yellow fever vaccination. TCRdb redid the calling of the 5' RACE reads with MiXCR, one entry per CDR3 protein. The data hold approximately 120,000 distinct CDR3 sequences, with roughly 15% observed a single time. The sample consisted of CD8+ T cells sorted from PBMCs, taken 5 days after the yellow fever booster vaccination. The receptor source for this set is a man aged 18 to 35 who received the YFV17D yellow fever vaccine.

This chain connects TRBV7-8 to TRBJ1-1; TRBD1 is a possible D gene (5 bases). Germline CDR1 and CDR2: SGHVS and FQNEAQ. CDR3 size: 15 residues. V lost 0 bases and J lost 4, with 12 bases in between. CDR3 amino acids: CASSLARGTGTEAFF. The DNA for the CDR3 is TGTGCCAGCAGCTTAGCGCGGGGGACGGGCACTGAAGCTTTCTTT.

This clonotype turned up a few times. The chain joins TRBV6-2 or TRBV6-3 to TRBJ2-7, with a tentative D call TRBD2 (6 bases). Germline V gene data show CDR1 as MNHEY and CDR2 as SVGEGT. V lost 7 bases to trimming and J lost 6 bases, with 19 bases between them. The CDR3 length is 14 residues. DNA for the CDR3: TGTGCCAGCACCATCAGCCCGGAGGGGTCCGAGCAGTACTTC. This translates into CASTISPEGSEQYF.

The chain recombines TRBV20-1 with TRBJ2-3; unclear D gene. V shed 4 bases and J shed 2 bases, with 16 bases lying between them. Germline V gene sequence: CDR1 DFQATT, CDR2 SNEGSKA (reference sequence). The CDR3 sequence is 15 residues long. CDR3 DNA: TGCAGTGCTACCGACGGACGAAACCCCACAGATACGCAGTATTTT. Protein: CSATDGRNPTDTQYF.

This chain uses TRBV28 with TRBJ2-1; D possibly corresponds to TRBD1 (5 bases). The V end lost 3 bases, the J end lost 8 bases, and 14 bases lay between the germline ends. CDR1 and CDR2 from the germline V gene are MDHEN and SYDVKM. The CDR3 is made up of 14 amino acids. This chain's CDR3 is CASSFTTAFDEQFF. CDR3 bases: TGTGCCAGCAGTTTCACGACAGCCTTTGATGAGCAGTTCTTC.

V and J are TRBV7-3 and TRBJ2-5; 8 positions match TRBD1. This CDR3 contains 15 residues. V dropped 3 bases and J dropped 4; count of bases not matched to a gene: 7. The germline V gene has CDR1 SGHTA and CDR2 FQGTGA. The CDR3 bases are TGTGCCAGCAGCTTGCAGGGGGCAATATTAGAGACCCAGTACTTC. As protein: CASSLQGAILETQYF.

The genes are TRBV6-6 and TRBJ2-2; D is unclear. The CDR3 sequence is 14 residues long. Germline V gene lookup returns CDR1 MNHNY and CDR2 SVGAGI (reference sequence). Trimming shortened V by 2 bases and J by 4 bases, and 8 bases separated the two germline ends. The DNA for the CDR3 is TGTGCCAGCAGTTACGGAGCTTTCACCGGGGAGCTGTTTTTT. As protein: CASSYGAFTGELFF.

The sample holds a few counts of this clonotype. This chain uses TRBV12-3 or TRBV12-4 with TRBJ1-5; D gene unclear. This CDR3 spans 13 amino acids. The germline V and J ends were trimmed by 5 bases and 3 bases, with 8 bases remaining between them. CDR3 sequence (DNA): TGTGCCAGCAGTACCGGGCCCAATCAGCCCCAGCATTTT. It encodes CASSTGPNQPQHF.

The V call is TRBV5-1, the J call TRBJ2-7, with a tentative D call TRBD1 (6 bases). The CDR3 consists of 12 residues. Germline V gene data show CDR1 as SGHRS and CDR2 as YFSETQ. V was cut by 1 base and J by 6 bases, with 8 bases left in between. In nucleotides, the CDR3 is TGCGCCAGCAGCTTGACAGGGTCCGAGCAGTACTTC. This codes for CASSLTGSEQYF.

The chain has TRBV9 and TRBJ2-6; D not resolved. Trimming pared 4 bases from V and 0 bases from J, leaving 5 bases between. Germline V gene lookup returns CDR1 SGDLS and CDR2 YYNGEE. The CDR3 sequence is 14 residues long. CDR3 protein: CASSSGSGANVLTF. The CDR3 nucleotides read TGTGCCAGCAGCTCGGGCTCTGGGGCCAACGTCCTGACTTTC.

The chain has TRBV27 and TRBJ1-2; D not resolved. The CDR3 totals 15 residues. Germline assignment: CDR1 MNHEY and CDR2 SMNVEV (reference sequence). V shed 8 bases and J shed 4 bases, with 20 bases lying between them. This CDR3 reads CASSPRGGISYGYTF. CDR3 nucleotides: TGTGCCAGCTCTCCTCGGGGAGGCATTAGCTATGGCTACACCTTC.

This chain links TRBV7-8 with TRBJ1-5; maybe TRBD1 (5 bases). Germline loops: CDR1 SGHVS, CDR2 FQNEAQ. V was shortened by 4 bases and J by 0 bases, with 13 bases between the two germline ends. The CDR3 runs 16 residues. Here the CDR3 reads CASSSLPGDSNQPQHF. CDR3 nucleotide sequence: TGTGCCAGCAGCTCTTTACCGGGGGATAGCAATCAGCCCCAGCATTTT.

This clonotype was counted between two and nine times. This CDR3 reads CASSYGGTSPGELFF. The CDR3 bases are TGTGCCAGCAGTTACGGGGGGACTAGCCCCGGGGAGCTGTTTTTT. The rearrangement uses TRBV6-2 or TRBV6-3 and TRBJ2-2; TRBD2 matches 9 bases. The V and J ends lost 2 bases and 6 bases, in that order; junction bases with no gene match: 4. Germline lookup yields CDR1 MNHEY and CDR2 SVGEGT. CDR3 size: 15 residues.

This clonotype showed up just a few times. The chain recombines TRBV6-5 with TRBJ1-6; D is unclear. CDR3 length equals 14 residues. V gave up 7 bases and J gave up 10 bases, with 17 bases separating them. Germline loops: CDR1 MNHEY, CDR2 SVGAGI. The CDR3 is CASITLREDSPLHF. DNA of the CDR3: TGTGCCAGCATTACTCTCCGGGAGGACTCACCCCTCCACTTT.

The chain links TRBV19 to TRBJ1-2, with D possibly TRBD1 on 6 matching bases. Germline loops: CDR1 LNHDA, CDR2 SQIVND (reference sequence). CDR3 size: 16 residues. V lost 5 bases, J lost 2 bases, and 18 bases lay in between. CDR3 DNA sequence: TGTGCCAGTAGTCTCGCTATCGGGGGCGGGAACTATGGCTACACCTTC. It specifies CASSLAIGGGNYGYTF.

This clonotype was detected a few times. J is TRBJ1-1 and V is TRBV4-1, with D possibly matching TRBD1 (5 bases). Germline lookup yields CDR1 MGHRA and CDR2 YSYEKL. CDR3 length: 14 residues. Trimming cost V 1 base and J 7 bases, with 13 bases left between them. The CDR3 reads CASSQGDGLYEAFF. The CDR3 DNA follows: TGCGCCAGCAGCCAAGGGGACGGTCTCTATGAAGCTTTCTTT.

This clonotype has more than one count but fewer than ten. The chain links TRBV4-1 to TRBJ2-5; no definite D call. V was cut by 5 bases and J by 5 bases, with 12 bases left in between. This CDR3 region has 13 residues. The germline gives CDR1 MGHRA, CDR2 YSYEKL. The CDR3 coding sequence is TGCGCCAGCAGCGATTTATTAGAGGAGACCCAGTACTTC. Encoded protein: CASSDLLEETQYF.

The chain carries TRBV4-1 and TRBJ1-6; 10 nucleotides agree with TRBD1. Germline V gene lookup returns CDR1 MGHRA and CDR2 YSYEKL. The J segment lost 9 bases and the V segment lost 4 bases, leaving 6 bases of the junction unmatched. The CDR3 totals 15 residues. The CDR3 DNA reads as TGCGCCAGCAGCCGAGGACAGGGGGTTTTTTCACCCCTCCACTTT. Its protein product is CASSRGQGVFSPLHF.

This chain connects TRBV14 to TRBJ2-1; D is tentatively TRBD1 or TRBD2 (5 bases each). Per the germline V gene, CDR1 is SGHDN and CDR2 is FVKESK. Trimming took 5 bases from V and 8 from J, leaving 19 bases between them. The CDR3 totals 15 residues. CDR3 sequence (DNA): TGTGCCAGCAGCACATCCGGGACCCCGAGGGATGAGCAGTTCTTC. Translation: CASSTSGTPRDEQFF.

The sample holds many counts of this clonotype. This sequence joins TRBV7-6 and TRBJ2-7; tentatively, D is TRBD1 (6 bases). Germline CDR1 reads SGHVS; CDR2 reads FNYEAQ. This CDR3 is built from 15 residues. V lost 3 bases to trimming and J lost 4 bases, with 16 bases between them. The chain's CDR3 is CASSLNQGIGYEQYF. For the CDR3, the DNA is TGTGCCAGCAGCTTGAATCAGGGGATTGGGTACGAGCAGTACTTC. Based on the CDR3 plus reference TRBV7-6 and TRBJ2-7, the full variable domain is GAGVSQSPRYKVTKRGQDVALRCDPISGHVSLYWYRQALGQGPEFLTYFNYEAQQDKSGLPNDRFSAERPEGSISTLTIQRTEQRDSAMYRCASSLNQGIGYEQYFGPGTRLTVT.

This clonotype appeared many times. CDR3 nucleotides: TGTGCTACCACCACAGACTATAATTCACCCCTCCACTTT. Translating gives CATTTDYNSPLHF. This chain joins TRBV6-5 and TRBJ1-6; no definite D call. This CDR3 has 13 residues. Germline-derived CDR1 and CDR2 are MNHEY and SVGAGI.

This clonotype was seen many times. The rearrangement links TRBV4-2 to TRBJ1-6; D gene ambiguous. The CDR3 is made up of 16 amino acids. Trimming took 0 bases from V and 10 from J, leaving 16 bases between them. Per the germline V gene, CDR1 is LGHNA and CDR2 is YNFKEQ. This chain's CDR3 is CASSQEDGSTQSPLHF. CDR3 nucleotide sequence: TGTGCCAGCAGCCAAGAGGACGGGTCGACCCAGTCACCCCTCCACTTT.

This clonotype was seen repeatedly, ten times or more. J is TRBJ2-7 and V is TRBV5-1; possibly TRBD2 for D (5 bases). This CDR3 region has 14 residues. Germline V gene sequence: CDR1 SGHRS, CDR2 YFSETQ. Deletions cut 0 bases from V and 2 bases from J, with 9 bases between. The CDR3 is CASSLGERPYEQYF. CDR3 bases: TGCGCCAGCAGCTTGGGGGAGAGACCCTACGAGCAGTACTTC.

The chain recombines TRBV7-2 with TRBJ1-5; the D gene is possibly TRBD1 (5 bases). Germline CDR1 and CDR2: SGHTA and FQGNSA. This CDR3 region has 14 residues. V shed 2 bases and J shed 5 bases, with 10 bases lying between them. The CDR3 bases are TGTGCCAGCAGCTTATACGGGGCGGATCAGCCCCAGCATTTT. This encodes CASSLYGADQPQHF.

This chain connects TRBV5-1 to TRBJ1-1, with TRBD1 matching over 8 bases. V lost 0 bases to trimming and J lost 4 bases; unmatched junction nucleotides: 2. Germline V gene data show CDR1 as SGHRS and CDR2 as YFSETQ. This CDR3 comprises 14 residues. The CDR3 DNA sequence: TGCGCCAGCAGCTTGGGACAGGGGTTCACTGAAGCTTTCTTT. This translates into CASSLGQGFTEAFF.

In its sample, this clonotype was seen many times. The V gene is TRBV20-1, the J gene TRBJ2-7, with a tentative D call TRBD1 (9 bases). Germline assignment: CDR1 DFQATT and CDR2 SNEGSKA (reference sequence). V dropped 4 bases and J dropped 2 bases, with 27 bases sitting between them. This CDR3 has 18 residues. CDR3 in DNA: TGCAGTGCTATCTACAGGGGGCCCTATGGACTAGCCCCCTACGAGCAGTACGTC. Its protein product is CSAIYRGPYGLAPYEQYV.

This clonotype was recorded at least ten times. The chain couples TRBV7-9 to TRBJ2-1; no firm D call. V lost 5 bases and J 8 bases, leaving 13 bases between the germline ends. The CDR3 length is 13 residues. The germline V gene encodes CDR1 SEHNR and CDR2 FQNEAQ (reference sequence). The CDR3 reads CASSAPFLDEQFF. In nucleotides, the CDR3 is TGTGCCAGCAGCGCGCCATTTCTAGATGAGCAGTTCTTC.

This clonotype was picked up many times. This chain links TRBV4-3 with TRBJ2-5, with 11 bases fitting TRBD1. The CDR3 runs 16 residues. Per the germline V gene, CDR1 is LGHNA and CDR2 is YSLEER. With V trimmed by 3 bases and J by 6 bases, 9 bases remained unmatched. This chain's CDR3 is CASSQGTGGFQQTQYF. The CDR3 DNA sequence: TGCGCCAGCAGCCAGGGGACAGGGGGTTTTCAGCAGACCCAGTACTTC.

This clonotype appeared many times. V gene TRBV6-4 combines with J gene TRBJ2-3; D could derive from TRBD1 or TRBD2 (5 bases each). The ends were cut back, 6 bases at V and 2 bases at J, with 9 bases in the middle. The length of the CDR3 is 13 residues. Germline values: CDR1 MRHNA, CDR2 SNTAGT. CDR3 sequence (DNA): TGTGCCAGCAGCACGGGGCCCACAGATACGCAGTATTTT. It yields the protein CASSTGPTDTQYF.

The chain recombines TRBV5-1 with TRBJ2-1, with TRBD2 matching 7 bases. This CDR3 spans 16 amino acids. Germline V gene lookup returns CDR1 SGHRS and CDR2 YFSETQ. The trim removed 7 bases at V and 1 base at J, leaving 11 bases unmatched. The DNA of the CDR3 is TGCGCCAGCGCTGCCTTGGGGACTACATCCTACAATGAGCAGTTCTTC. Translating gives CASAALGTTSYNEQFF.

This clonotype was detected many times. The V call is TRBV6-1, the J call TRBJ1-1, with D maybe TRBD1 (5 bases). Trimming stripped 8 bases from V and 1 base from J, with 17 bases between. The CDR3 sequence is 15 residues long. From germline, CDR1 is MNHNS and CDR2 SASEGT. The CDR3 protein is CASLQGATRNTEAFF. For the CDR3, the DNA is TGTGCCAGCCTCCAAGGGGCGACGAGGAACACTGAAGCTTTCTTT.

In its sample, this clonotype was seen a few times. This chain connects TRBV4-1 to TRBJ2-1, with 9 bases fitting TRBD2. Per germline, CDR1 MGHRA and CDR2 YSYEKL. This CDR3 is built from 17 residues. Trimming removed 1 base from V and 1 base from J; junction bases left unmatched: 5. CDR3 region: CASSQGGGAGSYNEQFF. CDR3 DNA sequence: TGCGCCAGCAGCCAAGGCGGGGGGGCCGGGTCCTACAATGAGCAGTTCTTC.

The V gene is TRBV4-1, the J gene TRBJ2-5, with no clear D. The CDR3 totals 14 residues. V lost 1 base, J lost 7 bases, and 13 bases lay in between. Germline V gene lookup returns CDR1 MGHRA and CDR2 YSYEKL. The CDR3 region is CASSQGTSVGTQYF. The CDR3 DNA sequence: TGCGCCAGCAGCCAAGGCACATCCGTTGGGACCCAGTACTTC.